The 20 T cell receptor beta chains given below trace back to one sample, sequenced in a study of blood T cell repertoires in COVID-19. Assay: immunoSEQ multiplex PCR; the TCRdb copy retains only in-frame clones and omits some. The repertoire holds about 44,000 clones, with 89% as singletons. The sequenced sample consisted of peripheral blood. The source is a man between 65 and 85 years old with active COVID-19.

The rearrangement uses TRBV15 and TRBJ2-2; 8 bases map to TRBD1. V was clipped by 5 bases and J by 5 bases; unmatched bases: 13. The CDR3 is made up of 17 amino acids. Germline CDR1 reads LNHNV; CDR2 reads YYDKDF (reference sequence). CDR3 bases: TGTGCCACCAGCGCACCTTCCGACAGGGGTTGGACCGGGGAGCTGTTTTTT. Amino acid sequence: CATSAPSDRGWTGELFF.

V is TRBV2 and J is TRBJ1-4; 9 positions match TRBD1. The CDR3 is made up of 13 amino acids. V shed 5 bases, J shed 10 bases, and the junction held 5 bases outside the gene matches. The germline V gene encodes CDR1 SNHLY and CDR2 FYNNEI. The CDR3 DNA reads as TGTGCCAGCAGTATACAGGGGGCTGGAAAACTGTTTTTT. This codes for CASSIQGAGKLFF.

The chain links TRBV4-1 to TRBJ2-1, with 9 bases aligning to TRBD1. Germline V gives CDR1 MGHRA, CDR2 YSYEKL. The ends lost 4 bases at V and 8 bases at J; junction bases unmatched: 6. The CDR3 loop spans 14 amino acids. CDR3 bases: TGCGCCAGCAGCCGACCGGACAGGGGCTATGAGCAGTTCTTC. As protein: CASSRPDRGYEQFF.

The sample holds a few counts of this clone. This chain uses TRBV10-1 with TRBJ1-6; D gene unclear. The CDR3 totals 13 residues. Per germline, CDR1 WNHNN and CDR2 SYGVQD (reference sequence). V lost 3 bases, J lost 8 bases, and 8 bases lay in between. CDR3 in amino acids: CASSDGEYSPLHF. The CDR3 DNA reads as TGCGCCAGCAGTGATGGGGAGTATTCACCCCTCCACTTT.

The chain links TRBV24-1 to TRBJ2-1; D gene unclear. Germline assignment: CDR1 KGHDR and CDR2 SFDVKD. The CDR3 consists of 16 residues. The V end lost 9 bases, the J end lost 0 bases, and 17 bases lay between the germline ends. The CDR3, as DNA: TGTGCCACCGGCAGACAAAGGCCAAACTCCTACAATGAGCAGTTCTTC. This translates into CATGRQRPNSYNEQFF.

The chain employs TRBV6-2 or TRBV6-3 and TRBJ1-6, with D unclear. Germline V gene lookup returns CDR1 MNHEY and CDR2 SVGEGT. This CDR3 contains 17 residues. The V and J ends lost 4 bases and 9 bases respectively, with 22 bases between them. The CDR3, as DNA: TGTGCCAGCAGTTCTCAAATACGGGGATACTCCGGTTCACCCCTCCACTTT. Translating it yields CASSSQIRGYSGSPLHF.

This chain joins TRBV19 and TRBJ2-3; 8 bases are a match to TRBD2. CDR1 is LNHDA and CDR2 is SQIVND in the germline V gene (reference sequence). The trim removed 6 bases at V and 0 bases at J, leaving 2 bases unmatched. CDR3 length equals 14 residues. The CDR3 sequence is CASSRGGSTDTQYF. The CDR3 DNA is TGTGCCAGTAGCCGGGGGGGAAGCACAGATACGCAGTATTTT. Full variable domain (missing parts from reference TRBV19 and TRBJ2-3): DGGITQSPKYLFRKEGQNVTLSCEQNLNHDAMYWYRQDPGQGLRLIYYSQIVNDFQKGDIAEGYSVSREKKESFPLTVTSAQKNPTAFYLCASSRGGSTDTQYFGPGTRLTVL.

The V gene is TRBV2, the J gene TRBJ1-3; no firm D call. This CDR3 has 14 amino acids. The ends were cut back, 4 bases at V and 4 bases at J, with 11 bases in the middle. From germline, CDR1 is SNHLY and CDR2 FYNNEI. The CDR3 region has the DNA TGTGCCAGCAGTGTAGGGAGATTGGGAAACACCATATATTTT. It yields the protein CASSVGRLGNTIYF.

This chain joins TRBV4-3 and TRBJ1-6; the D gene is possibly TRBD1 (5 bases). CDR1 is LGHNA, CDR2 YSLEER, per germline. Trimming took off 1 base at V and 4 bases at J, with 5 bases between the two ends. The CDR3 loop spans 14 amino acids. CDR3 sequence (DNA): TGCGCCAGCAGCCAAGGACAGTATAATTCACCCCTCCACTTT. Translating gives CASSQGQYNSPLHF.

The chain is built from TRBV14 and TRBJ2-3; D gene unclear. There are 15 residues in the CDR3. Germline assignment: CDR1 SGHDN and CDR2 FVKESK. The ends were cut back, 0 bases at V and 1 base at J, with 8 bases in the middle. The CDR3 sequence: CASSQDMARTDTQYF. The CDR3 coding sequence is TGTGCCAGCAGCCAAGATATGGCCCGCACAGATACGCAGTATTTT.

The J gene is TRBJ1-1, the V gene TRBV7-9; the match to TRBD1 covers 7 bases. CDR1 and CDR2 from the germline V gene are SEHNR and FQNEAQ (reference sequence). V shed 1 base and J 4 bases; nucleotides not matched to a gene: 3. The CDR3 is 14 residues long. The CDR3 reads CASSLGQGITEAFF. For the CDR3, the DNA is TGTGCCAGCAGCTTAGGACAGGGTATCACTGAAGCTTTCTTT.

This chain connects TRBV9 to TRBJ2-1, with 10 bases aligning to TRBD1. Germline V gives CDR1 SGDLS, CDR2 YYNGEE. V was pared by 0 bases and J by 6 bases, with 6 bases of the junction left unmatched. The CDR3 is made up of 16 amino acids. CDR3 residues: CASSVVGQGGSNEQFF. The CDR3 nucleotides read TGTGCCAGCAGCGTAGTCGGACAGGGGGGATCCAATGAGCAGTTCTTC.

The V and J genes are TRBV18 and TRBJ2-7, with D maybe TRBD2 (5 bases). Per germline, CDR1 KGHSH and CDR2 LQKENI. The V gene lost 1 base and the J gene lost 5 bases, with 15 bases spanning the gap. The CDR3 covers 15 residues. The CDR3 reads CASSPQRGSEHEQYF. The CDR3 coding sequence is TGTGCCAGCTCACCACAACGGGGATCGGAACACGAGCAGTACTTC.

The chain combines TRBV27 with TRBJ2-5; D possibly corresponds to TRBD1 (6 bases). The CDR3 covers 14 residues. V was shortened by 5 bases and J by 2 bases, with 12 bases between the two germline ends. Germline CDR1 is MNHEY and CDR2 is SMNVEV (reference sequence). CDR3 DNA: TGTGCCAGCAGTCCTGGACAGCAACAAGAGACCCAGTACTTC. It is translated as CASSPGQQQETQYF.

The CDR3 reads CASSQIPEAGYTF. CDR3 nucleotide sequence: TGTGCCAGCAGTCAGATACCCGAGGCTGGCTACACCTTC. The chain has TRBV7-9 and TRBJ1-2; D is ambiguous. The CDR3 sequence is 13 residues long. Germline-derived CDR1 and CDR2 are SEHNR and FQNEAQ (reference sequence). The V and J ends lost 6 bases and 7 bases respectively, with 15 bases between them.

The V call is TRBV5-4, the J call TRBJ2-7; D remains ambiguous. CDR3 length: 15 amino acids. From germline, CDR1 is SGHNT and CDR2 YYREEE (reference sequence). Trimming pared 4 bases from V and 3 bases from J, leaving 17 bases between. As DNA, the CDR3 is TGTGCCAGCAGCCGTCCCGGTGGGCGCGACTACGAGCAGTACTTC. Translated, it gives CASSRPGGRDYEQYF.

The chain is built from TRBV12-5 and TRBJ1-6, with D possibly TRBD1 on 5 matching bases. Germline-derived CDR1 and CDR2 are LGHNT and FRNRAP. This CDR3 spans 16 amino acids. Trimming stripped 11 bases from V and 4 bases from J, with 21 bases between. This CDR3 reads CARGFRTRRYNSPLHF. The CDR3 bases are TGTGCTCGGGGTTTTAGGACACGGCGGTATAATTCACCCCTCCACTTT. The whole variable domain, filled in from reference TRBV12-5 and TRBJ1-6, reads DARVTQTPRHKVTEMGQEVTMRCQPILGHNTVFWYRQTMMQGLELLAYFRNRAPLDDSGMPKDRFSAEMPDATLATLKIQPSEPRDSAVYFCARGFRTRRYNSPLHFGNGTRLTVT.

This clone turned up a few times. The chain's CDR3 is CASSLNREGSPLHF. Here the CDR3 DNA reads TGTGCCAGCAGTTTAAACAGGGAGGGCTCACCCCTCCACTTT. This rearrangement joins TRBV27 to TRBJ1-6; TRBD1 might be the D (6 bases). Trimming took 2 bases from V and 10 from J, leaving 12 bases between them. CDR1 is MNHEY, CDR2 SMNVEV, per germline (reference sequence). The CDR3 is 14 amino acids.

The rearrangement uses TRBV28 and TRBJ2-7; no definite D call. The V end was cut by 4 bases, the J end by 0 bases, with 4 bases between. Per germline, CDR1 MDHEN and CDR2 SYDVKM. The CDR3 loop spans 12 amino acids. The CDR3 DNA is TGTGCCAGCAGTTCGAGCTCCTACGAGCAGTACTTC. Amino acids: CASSSSSYEQYF.

This clone appeared a single time. The chain combines TRBV29-1 with TRBJ2-2; 9 nucleotides line up with TRBD1. This CDR3 is 15 amino acids long. CDR1 is SQVTM, CDR2 ANQGSEA, per germline. J lost 4 bases, V lost 7 bases, and 10 bases had no gene match. The CDR3 loop reads CSATDRGGGTGELFF. The CDR3 DNA reads TGCAGCGCAACGGACAGGGGCGGTGGCACCGGGGAGCTGTTTTTT.